The 3 T cell receptor beta chains below were found in one sample sequenced in a study of blood T cell repertoires in COVID-19. Sequenced by immunoSEQ multiplex PCR; TCRdb stores in-frame clones only, minus some. The profile covers around 230,000 clones, with around 84% appearing a single time and around 2% taken by the ten largest. Sequenced input: peripheral blood. These receptors were taken from a man aged 40-50 years who had recovered from COVID-19.

This clone was observed a few times. The CDR3 DNA reads as TGCGCCAGCAGCCAAGATCAGCTGAGACAGGACGAGCAGTACTTC. Residues: CASSQDQLRQDEQYF. The V and J genes are TRBV4-3 and TRBJ2-7, with a weak D call TRBD1 (6 bases). Germline CDR1 LGHNA, CDR2 YSLEER. The CDR3 sequence is 15 residues long. Deletions cut 0 bases from V and 5 bases from J, with 14 bases between.

This rearrangement joins TRBV4-3 to TRBJ2-2; TRBD2 is a possible D gene (6 bases). The V and J ends lost 2 bases and 2 bases respectively, with 6 bases between them. The germline V gene has CDR1 LGHNA and CDR2 YSLEER. The length of the CDR3 is 14 residues. The CDR3 protein is CASSQTSNTGELFF. The CDR3 DNA reads as TGCGCCAGCAGCCAAACTAGCAACACCGGGGAGCTGTTTTTT.

This chain uses TRBV7-9 with TRBJ1-2, with D unclear. The ends were cut back, 3 bases at V and 0 bases at J, with 14 bases in the middle. The CDR3 loop spans 16 amino acids. Germline CDR1 is SEHNR and CDR2 is FQNEAQ (reference sequence). DNA of the CDR3: TGTGCCAGCAGCTTTCGACCGACTACCGCTAACTATGGCTACACCTTC. As protein: CASSFRPTTANYGYTF. The full variable domain, its missing parts supplied by reference TRBV7-9 and TRBJ1-2, is DTGVSQNPRHKITKRGQNVTFRCDPISEHNRLYWYRQTLGQGPEFLTYFQNEAQLEKSRLLSDRFSAERPKGSFSTLEIQRTEQGDSAMYLCASSFRPTTANYGYTFGSGTRLTVV.